One and the same sample provided the 20 T cell receptor beta chains below, sequenced in a study of cytomegalovirus exposure and HLA in healthy donors. Primers included in the PCR were 60 Vbeta and 13 Jbeta primers. TCRdb keeps only in-frame clones here, not all; method: immunoSEQ multiplex PCR. The sample includes about 160,000 clones. The sample was PBMCs. The source is a man in his thirties or forties in good health and CMV-seronegative.

The chain is built from TRBV6-5 and TRBJ1-3; D is undetermined. Trimming left V 6 bases short and J 0 bases short, with 9 bases between. The CDR3 runs to 14 residues. Germline V gene data show CDR1 as MNHEY and CDR2 as SVGAGI. CDR3 loop: CASRTGNSGNTIYF. DNA of the CDR3: TGTGCCAGCAGGACCGGGAACTCTGGAAACACCATATATTTT.

Concerning this clone itself: The conserved phenylalanine or tryptophan normally closing the CDR3 is absent here, so this likely arose from a read error. The DNA is left out, because the CDR3 cannot be placed on it with certainty; the CDR3 is given as TCRdb lists it. This sample also contains other DNA sequences that code for the same CDR3. This chain joins TRBV10-1 and TRBJ1-3. CDR1 is WNHNN and CDR2 is SYGVQD in the germline V gene (reference sequence). The CDR3 numbers 10 amino acids, ends counted. The chain's CDR3 is CASSESRLYI.

CDR3 protein: CASTGTAGYEKLFF. As DNA, the CDR3 is TGTGCCAGCACGGGGACGGCGGGGTATGAAAAACTGTTTTTT. The chain joins TRBV7-2 to TRBJ1-4, with D perhaps TRBD1 (5 bases). Trimming took off 7 bases at V and 6 bases at J, with 15 bases between the two ends. The CDR3 runs 14 residues. Germline V lookup: CDR1 SGHTA, CDR2 FQGNSA. The full variable domain, with the rest looked up from reference TRBV7-2 and TRBJ1-4, is GAGVSQSPSNKVTEKGKDVELRCDPISGHTALYWYRQSLGQGLEFLIYFQGNSAPDKSGLPSDRFSAERTGGSVSTLTIQRTQQEDSAVYLCASTGTAGYEKLFFGSGTQLSVL.

The chain couples TRBV5-1 to TRBJ2-7; 13 nucleotides align to TRBD2. V gave up 4 bases and J gave up 3 bases; unmatched junction bases: 4. There are 15 residues in the CDR3. Germline V lookup: CDR1 SGHRS, CDR2 YFSETQ. The CDR3 DNA is TGCGCCAGCAGCAAGGGACTAGCGGGGCTCTACGAGCAGTACTTC. As protein: CASSKGLAGLYEQYF.

The J gene is TRBJ2-5, the V gene TRBV7-3; possible D gene TRBD2, 6 bases. V dropped 2 bases and J dropped 2 bases, with 15 bases sitting between them. CDR3 size: 16 residues. Germline V gives CDR1 SGHTA, CDR2 FQGTGA. CDR3 sequence: CASSLVSGLPQETQYF. In nucleotides, the CDR3 is TGTGCCAGCAGCTTAGTTTCGGGACTCCCTCAAGAGACCCAGTACTTC.

V and J are TRBV27 and TRBJ2-7; D perhaps matches TRBD2 (5 bases). The CDR3 covers 14 residues. Germline V lookup: CDR1 MNHEY, CDR2 SMNVEV (reference sequence). Trimming stripped 3 bases from V and 8 bases from J, with 17 bases between. The DNA of the CDR3 is TGTGCCAGCAGTTTTGGAGGAGGCGGTGCTAAGCAGTACTTC. It specifies CASSFGGGGAKQYF.

CDR3 loop: CASSLARGYEQYF. Written as DNA, the CDR3 is TGTGCCAGCAGCTTGGCCCGCGGCTACGAGCAGTACTTC. The chain carries TRBV5-8 and TRBJ2-7; no clear D. V dropped 0 bases and J dropped 3 bases, with 7 bases sitting between them. The CDR3 contains 13 residues. Germline V CDR1 and CDR2: SGHTS, YDEGEE.

The V and J genes are TRBV5-1 and TRBJ1-2; the match to TRBD1 covers 8 bases. With V trimmed by 4 bases and J by 2 bases, 10 bases remained unmatched. CDR3 length: 16 residues. The V gene's germline CDR1 is SGHRS and CDR2 YFSETQ. The CDR3 region has the DNA TGCGCCAGCAGCCCTGGACAGGGCTGGCTCAACTATGGCTACACCTTC. Its protein is CASSPGQGWLNYGYTF.

V is TRBV30 and J is TRBJ2-3; TRBD1 aligns across 7 bases. The germline gives CDR1 GTSNPN, CDR2 SVGIG (reference sequence). V shed 4 bases, J shed 4 bases, and the junction held 8 bases outside the gene matches. CDR3 length: 14 residues. The CDR3 loop is CAWNPLDRADTQYF. CDR3 DNA: TGTGCCTGGAACCCACTAGACAGGGCAGATACGCAGTATTTT.

The CDR3 here is CSVGANYGYTF. The CDR3 coding sequence is TGCAGCGTAGGGGCTAACTATGGCTACACCTTC. The gene calls are TRBV29-1 and TRBJ1-2; TRBD1 might be the D (5 bases). Trimming removed 6 bases at V and 0 bases at J, with 5 bases between. The length of the CDR3 is 11 residues. Germline V lookup: CDR1 SQVTM, CDR2 ANQGSEA.

A note on this clone: The junction and the germline gene differ at one end; a read error may be behind it. Here the CDR3 reads CASSQEWGDPHF. The DNA for the CDR3 is TGCGCCAGCAGCCAAGAGTGGGGCGACCCCCACTTC. The J gene is TRBJ2-7, the V gene TRBV4-1; perhaps TRBD1 as D (5 bases). This CDR3 comprises 12 residues. Germline V gives CDR1 MGHRA, CDR2 YSYEKL.

The chain couples TRBV28 to TRBJ1-3; 7 nucleotides agree with TRBD1. Germline CDR1 MDHEN, CDR2 SYDVKM. The trim removed 5 bases at V and 1 base at J, leaving 2 bases unmatched. The CDR3 sequence is 14 residues long. CDR3 nucleotides: TGTGCCAGCAGTCCGGGACAGTCTGGAAACACCATATATTTT. Amino acid sequence: CASSPGQSGNTIYF. The full variable domain, its missing parts supplied by reference TRBV28 and TRBJ1-3, is DVKVTQSSRYLVKRTGEKVFLECVQDMDHENMFWYRQDPGLGLRLIYFSYDVKMKEKGDIPEGYSVSREKKERFSLILESASTNQTSMYLCASSPGQSGNTIYFGEGSWLTVV.

In DNA, the CDR3 is TGTGCCAGCACGGTAGGGGGCGTAACCGGGGAGCTGTTTTTT. It translates to CASTVGGVTGELFF. This chain links TRBV6-6 with TRBJ2-2, with 7 bases identical to TRBD1. Trimming at V came to 7 bases and at J to 5 bases, leaving 7 bases not matched to a gene. CDR3 length equals 14 residues. The V gene's germline CDR1 is MNHNY and CDR2 SVGAGI (reference sequence).

The chain carries TRBV5-1 and TRBJ2-1; a weak D match, TRBD2 (6 bases). The CDR3 totals 15 residues. V was cut by 4 bases and J by 7 bases, with 18 bases left in between. Per the germline V gene, CDR1 is SGHRS and CDR2 is YFSETQ. Here the CDR3 DNA reads TGCGCCAGCAGCCCGCAAACTTCCCGGGGGAATGAGCAGTTCTTC. It yields the protein CASSPQTSRGNEQFF. Filled out from reference TRBV5-1 and TRBJ2-1, the complete variable domain reads KAGVTQTPRYLIKTRGQQVTLSCSPISGHRSVSWYQQTPGQGLQFLFEYFSETQRNKGNFPGRFSGRQFSNSRSEMNVSTLELGDSALYLCASSPQTSRGNEQFFGPGTRLTVL.

The chain joins TRBV12-5 to TRBJ2-7; TRBD2 matches at 7 bases. J lost 6 bases, V lost 4 bases, and 15 bases had no gene match. The germline V gene encodes CDR1 LGHNT and CDR2 FRNRAP. CDR3 length equals 16 residues. The chain's CDR3 is CASGSDRLAPRLEQYF. DNA for the CDR3: TGTGCTAGTGGTTCCGATAGACTAGCCCCTCGGCTCGAGCAGTACTTC.

The chain recombines TRBV29-1 with TRBJ1-1; weak D call: TRBD1 (6 bases). The CDR3 sequence is 13 residues long. V was pared by 7 bases and J by 3 bases, with 15 bases between. Germline V gene sequence: CDR1 SQVTM, CDR2 ANQGSEA. The CDR3 DNA reads TGCAGCGCCCACCCGGGGGGCGACACTGAAGCTTTCTTT. It codes for CSAHPGGDTEAFF.

CDR3 protein: CASSLPGNTIYF. CDR3 DNA: TGCGCCAGCAGCTTGCCAGGAAACACCATATATTTT. The chain employs TRBV5-1 and TRBJ1-3; no definite D call. V was trimmed by 1 base and J by 4 bases, leaving 3 bases between them. The CDR3 extends over 12 amino acids. The germline V gene has CDR1 SGHRS and CDR2 YFSETQ.

The chain is built from TRBV18 and TRBJ2-6, with D unclear. CDR1 is KGHSH and CDR2 is LQKENI in the germline V gene. Deletions cut 4 bases from V and 0 bases from J, with 7 bases between. This CDR3 is built from 15 residues. The CDR3 DNA follows: TGTGCCAGCTCACTTTACAGCTCTGGGGCCAACGTCCTGACTTTC. Translated: CASSLYSSGANVLTF.

This rearrangement joins TRBV28 to TRBJ2-7; 8 bases are a match to TRBD1. The length of the CDR3 is 14 residues. The V gene's germline CDR1 is MDHEN and CDR2 SYDVKM. The V and J ends lost 5 bases and 2 bases, in that order; junction bases with no gene match: 5. For the CDR3, the DNA is TGTGCCAGCAGTACGACAGGGGAGCCCTACGAGCAGTACTTC. Protein: CASSTTGEPYEQYF.

V is TRBV10-3 and J is TRBJ2-2; TRBD2 agrees at 7 bases. J lost 8 bases, V lost 6 bases, and 21 bases had no gene match. Per the germline V gene, CDR1 is ENHRY and CDR2 is SYGVKD. The CDR3 has 18 amino acids. CDR3 amino acids: CAISVNLPGTTHPGELFF. In DNA, the CDR3 is TGTGCCATCAGCGTAAATTTACCCGGGACTACGCACCCGGGGGAGCTGTTTTTT.